These 12 T cell receptor beta chains were all obtained from the same sample, sequenced in a study of blood T cell repertoires in COVID-19. This table comes from immunoSEQ multiplex PCR, and its TCRdb copy is limited to in-frame clones, with some not included. This sample has 200,000 to 300,000 clones, with more than 90% found just once. Sequenced material: peripheral blood. The receptor source for this set is a person under 35 with COVID-19, enrolled during active disease.

The chain has TRBV5-6 and TRBJ1-2; D possibly corresponds to TRBD1 (5 bases). CDR1 is SGHDT and CDR2 is YYEEEE in the germline V gene. The CDR3 is made up of 16 amino acids. Trimming took 3 bases from V and 0 from J, leaving 15 bases between them. CDR3 amino acids: CASSYTTELANYGYTF. For the CDR3, the DNA is TGTGCCAGCAGCTATACGACAGAATTAGCTAACTATGGCTACACCTTC.

J is TRBJ1-5 and V is TRBV12-3 or TRBV12-4; no firm D call. This CDR3 comprises 13 residues. Trimming left V 4 bases short and J 9 bases short, with 13 bases between. CDR3 sequence: CASSSLPSGPQHF. The CDR3 region has the DNA TGTGCCAGCAGTTCCCTACCTTCTGGGCCCCAGCATTTT.

The chain links TRBV5-6 to TRBJ2-4, with 8 bases aligning to TRBD2. CDR3 length: 18 amino acids. Looked up from germline, CDR1 is SGHDT and CDR2 is YYEEEE. Trimming removed 3 bases from V and 0 bases from J; junction bases left unmatched: 11. The CDR3 sequence: CASSSVPGGALAKNIQYF. The CDR3 DNA sequence: TGTGCCAGCAGCTCGGTCCCGGGGGGGGCCTTAGCCAAAAACATTCAGTACTTC.

The chain combines TRBV2 with TRBJ2-7, with 10 nucleotides matching TRBD1. CDR3 length: 14 amino acids. Germline CDR1 reads SNHLY; CDR2 reads FYNNEI. The trim removed 6 bases at V and 9 bases at J, leaving 11 bases unmatched. The CDR3 DNA sequence: TGTGCCAGCAGGCCCGGACAGGGGGGTTTCGGGCAGTACTTC. Translated: CASRPGQGGFGQYF.

The chain links TRBV9 to TRBJ2-3; 7 nucleotides line up with TRBD2. Trimming took 0 bases from V and 2 from J; bases not matched to a gene: 6. The CDR3 sequence is 16 residues long. Germline-derived CDR1 and CDR2 are SGDLS and YYNGEE. CDR3 bases: TGTGCCAGCAGCGTAGGTTCGGGAGGCCTCACAGATACGCAGTATTTT. This codes for CASSVGSGGLTDTQYF.

This clone was detected only once. The rearrangement joins TRBV30 to TRBJ1-6; the D is unclear. The ends were cut back, 0 bases at V and 14 bases at J, with 14 bases in the middle. The CDR3 runs to 13 residues. The V gene's germline CDR1 is GTSNPN and CDR2 SVGIG (reference sequence). CDR3 sequence: CAWSVPGGGSLHF. As DNA, the CDR3 is TGTGCCTGGAGTGTACCGGGCGGAGGGTCCCTCCACTTT.

With respect to this clone: At one end, the junction sequence differs from germline, possibly due to a read error. The chain recombines TRBV27 with TRBJ2-7; D might be TRBD1 (6 bases). Germline V CDR1 and CDR2: MNHEY, SMNVEV (reference sequence). This CDR3 region has 13 residues. The CDR3 reads CASSVRTVPDLSF. CDR3 coding DNA: TGTGCCAGCAGTGTCCGGACAGTACCGGACCTCTCCTTC.

V gene TRBV9 combines with J gene TRBJ1-5; D not certain. CDR1 and CDR2 from the germline V gene are SGDLS and YYNGEE. CDR3 length: 15 amino acids. Trimming took off 0 bases at V and 6 bases at J, with 13 bases between the two ends. CDR3 bases: TGTGCCAGCAGCGTAGGTGGGGTAGCGGGTCAGCCCCAGCATTTT. It is translated as CASSVGGVAGQPQHF.

The chain combines TRBV11-2 with TRBJ2-3, with 7 nucleotides matching TRBD1. This CDR3 is built from 13 residues. Germline V lookup: CDR1 SGHAT, CDR2 FQNNGV. Trimming cost V 6 bases and J 8 bases; bases outside gene matches: 8. The CDR3 sequence: CASRKGAVATQYF. CDR3 nucleotide sequence: TGTGCCAGCAGGAAGGGGGCCGTTGCTACGCAGTATTTT.

This chain links TRBV5-1 with TRBJ2-2; 10 nucleotides line up with TRBD2. CDR1 and CDR2 (germline): SGHRS, YFSETQ. The length of the CDR3 is 16 residues. J lost 7 bases, V lost 3 bases, and 9 bases had no gene match. Written as DNA, the CDR3 is TGCGCCAGCAGCTGGTCTTCTAGCGGGAGAGACGGGGAGCTGTTTTTT. Translated: CASSWSSSGRDGELFF.

The chain uses TRBV28 and TRBJ2-1; 7 bases agree with TRBD1. The CDR3 is made up of 16 amino acids. Germline CDR1 reads MDHEN; CDR2 reads SYDVKM. V lost 6 bases and J lost 4; bases outside the gene matches: 12. The CDR3 is CASSRGGGGTYNEQFF. The CDR3 DNA reads TGTGCCAGCAGCAGAGGGGGCGGCGGTACGTACAATGAGCAGTTCTTC.

V is TRBV2 and J is TRBJ2-1; 7 bases map to TRBD2. This CDR3 is built from 13 residues. V shed 5 bases and J 13 bases; nucleotides not matched to a gene: 11. Germline values: CDR1 SNHLY, CDR2 FYNNEI. The CDR3 reads CASSRTSIRDQFF. DNA for the CDR3: TGTGCCAGCAGTCGGACTAGTATTCGGGACCAGTTCTTC.